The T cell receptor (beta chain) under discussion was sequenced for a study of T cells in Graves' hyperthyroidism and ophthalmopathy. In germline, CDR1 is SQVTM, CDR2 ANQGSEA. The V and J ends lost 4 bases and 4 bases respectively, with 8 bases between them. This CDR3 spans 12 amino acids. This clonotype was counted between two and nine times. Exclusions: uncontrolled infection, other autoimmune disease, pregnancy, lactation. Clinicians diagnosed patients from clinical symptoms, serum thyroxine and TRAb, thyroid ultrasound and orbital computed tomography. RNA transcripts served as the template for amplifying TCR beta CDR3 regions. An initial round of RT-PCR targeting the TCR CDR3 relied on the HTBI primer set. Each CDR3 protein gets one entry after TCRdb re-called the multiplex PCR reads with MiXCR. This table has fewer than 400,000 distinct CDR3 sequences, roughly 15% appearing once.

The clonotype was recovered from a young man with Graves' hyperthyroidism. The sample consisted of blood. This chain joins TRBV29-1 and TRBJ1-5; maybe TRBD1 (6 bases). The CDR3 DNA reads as TGCAGCGTTGGGACAGTGAATCAGCCCCAGCATTTT. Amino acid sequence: CSVGTVNQPQHF.